This TCR beta chain came from a study of monozygotic twins with inflammatory bowel disease. The study, taken as a whole, reports: Comparison of concordant versus discordant twins revealed no difference in repertoire similarity, possibly due to limited power. Lower TCRbeta diversity (inverse Simpson) was seen in IBD patients than in healthy co-twins. IBD patients shared fewer clonotypes with other individuals than healthy twins, especially patients with disease activity signs.

To note about this clonotype: Its antigen is currently unknown.

Both the TCRalpha cDNA and the TCRbeta cDNA were taken through two nested PCRs, lasting approximately 16 and 9 cycles. TCRdb processed the 5' RACE reads again and assigns one entry to each CDR3 protein, with no DNA. The ten top clones account for 2.4%, within a sample of some 170,000 distinct CDR3 sequences. The source of this sequence is a human donor with ulcerative colitis or Crohn's disease, or a healthy co-twin of an affected twin (not recorded which). The sample was blood.

The CDR3 loop reads CASRETGRNSYEQYF. This chain joins TRBV2 and TRBJ2-7; the TRBD1 assignment by TCRdb is unverifiable without DNA. The CDR3 sequence is 15 residues long. CDR1 is SNHLY, CDR2 FYNNEI, per germline.